What follows are 32 T cell receptor beta chains derived from one specimen sequenced in a study of cytomegalovirus exposure and HLA in healthy donors. The PCR contained 60 Vbeta and 13 Jbeta primers. Profiled with immunoSEQ multiplex PCR; TCRdb holds only in-frame clones, not every one. This sample's clone table lists roughly 75,000 clones. The source material was PBMCs. The receptors derive from a man in his forties in good health and CMV-seronegative.

This chain connects TRBV18 to TRBJ2-5, with 9 bases lining up with TRBD1. Matching the DNA end better, TRBJ2-7 makes the J call doubtful. The CDR3 runs 16 residues. Germline CDR1 and CDR2: KGHSH and LQKENI. CDR3 sequence reads: CASSPRTGTGYYEQYF. CDR3 DNA sequence: TGTGCCAGCTCACCAAGAACCGGGACAGGGTACTACGAGCAGTACTTC.

The CDR3 loop reads CASSNRQGISYNEQFF. CDR3 nucleotide sequence: TGTGCCAGCTCGAATCGACAGGGAATATCCTACAATGAGCAGTTCTTC. V usage is TRBV18 and J usage is TRBJ2-1; TRBD1 matches 7 bases. The CDR3 totals 16 residues. The J segment lost 1 base and the V segment lost 6 bases, leaving 9 bases of the junction unmatched. Germline CDR1 reads KGHSH; CDR2 reads LQKENI.

J is TRBJ1-3 and V is TRBV12-5, with TRBD1 identical over 7 bases. The CDR3 consists of 15 residues. CDR1 is LGHNT, CDR2 FRNRAP, per germline. The J segment lost 3 bases and the V segment lost 5 bases, leaving 7 bases of the junction unmatched. CDR3 sequence: CASGAGQGVGNTIYF. The CDR3 DNA reads as TGTGCTAGTGGTGCGGGGCAGGGGGTTGGAAACACCATATATTTT. The full variable domain, in which reference TRBV12-5 and TRBJ1-3 provide the parts outside the CDR3, is DARVTQTPRHKVTEMGQEVTMRCQPILGHNTVFWYRQTMMQGLELLAYFRNRAPLDDSGMPKDRFSAEMPDATLATLKIQPSEPRDSAVYFCASGAGQGVGNTIYFGEGSWLTVV.

The V call is TRBV19, the J call TRBJ2-7; 7 nucleotides agree with TRBD1. Germline V CDR1 and CDR2: LNHDA, SQIVND (reference sequence). This CDR3 spans 16 amino acids. V was pared by 4 bases and J by 3 bases, with 12 bases of the junction left unmatched. CDR3 in DNA: TGTGCCAGTAGTACCAGACAGGGATTCGCGAACTACGAGCAGTACTTC. Encoded protein: CASSTRQGFANYEQYF.

The J gene is TRBJ1-4, the V gene TRBV7-2; no firm D call. The CDR3 length is 15 residues. The V end was cut by 1 base, the J end by 3 bases, with 9 bases between. CDR1 SGHTA and CDR2 FQGNSA come from the germline V gene. The CDR3: CASSLDNRPNEKLFF. Written as DNA, the CDR3 is TGTGCCAGCAGCTTAGATAACAGACCTAATGAAAAACTGTTTTTT.

The chain carries TRBV19 and TRBJ1-5; 7 nucleotides align to TRBD1. After removal of 4 bases from V and 7 bases from J, the junction contained 7 bases not matched to a gene. Germline V gene data show CDR1 as LNHDA and CDR2 as SQIVND (reference sequence). This CDR3 is built from 14 residues. The CDR3 region is CASSTRQGHQPQHF. The CDR3 DNA sequence: TGTGCCAGTAGTACCCGACAGGGTCACCAGCCCCAGCATTTT.

This rearrangement joins TRBV29-1 to TRBJ2-5; 13 bases map to TRBD2. The J segment lost 3 bases and the V segment lost 3 bases, leaving 1 base of the junction unmatched. The V gene's germline CDR1 is SQVTM and CDR2 ANQGSEA. CDR3 length: 14 amino acids. The CDR3 spells CSVDGLAGEETQYF. The CDR3 nucleotides are TGCAGCGTTGACGGACTAGCGGGAGAAGAGACCCAGTACTTC.

The chain carries TRBV30 and TRBJ2-6, with a tentative D call TRBD1 (5 bases). V was shortened by 1 base and J by 0 bases, with 13 bases between the two germline ends. Germline V CDR1 and CDR2: GTSNPN, SVGIG (reference sequence). This CDR3 contains 17 residues. DNA for the CDR3: TGTGCCTGGAGTGATGGGCAGGGTTTCTCTGGGGCCAACGTCCTGACTTTC. It translates to CAWSDGQGFSGANVLTF. The full variable domain, rest sourced from reference TRBV30 and TRBJ2-6, is SQTIHQWPATLVQPVGSPLSLECTVEGTSNPNLYWYRQAAGRGLQLLFYSVGIGQISSEVPQNLSASRPQDRQFILSSKKLLLSDSGFYLCAWSDGQGFSGANVLTFGAGSRLTVL.

The CDR3 sequence is CASGGGGWSNQPQHF. The CDR3 region has the DNA TGTGCCAGCGGGGGAGGAGGGTGGAGCAATCAGCCCCAGCATTTT. The genes are TRBV2 and TRBJ1-5, with D maybe TRBD1 (5 bases). Looked up from germline, CDR1 is SNHLY and CDR2 is FYNNEI. V was trimmed by 8 bases and J by 1 base, leaving 15 bases between them. The CDR3 consists of 15 residues.

The genes are TRBV2 and TRBJ2-1, with 11 bases lining up with TRBD2. Per germline, CDR1 SNHLY and CDR2 FYNNEI. J lost 9 bases, V lost 7 bases, and 8 bases had no gene match. The CDR3 runs 14 residues. The CDR3 DNA reads TGTGCCAGCACTTTAGCGGGGGGGCTCCGTGAGCAGTTCTTC. This sequence encodes CASTLAGGLREQFF.

This sequence joins TRBV5-6 and TRBJ1-2; D is perhaps TRBD1 (5 bases). CDR3 size: 13 residues. V lost 0 bases, J lost 4 bases, and 7 bases lay in between. Looked up from germline, CDR1 is SGHDT and CDR2 is YYEEEE. In nucleotides, the CDR3 is TGTGCCAGCAGCTTGGGACAGATCTATGGCTACACCTTC. Encoded protein: CASSLGQIYGYTF.

This chain joins TRBV30 and TRBJ1-1; D remains unclear. With 0 bases removed from V and 11 bases from J, the gap between germline ends came to 16 bases. Germline CDR1 reads GTSNPN; CDR2 reads SVGIG (reference sequence). This CDR3 comprises 13 residues. The CDR3 DNA reads as TGTGCCTGGAGTGTACGGACGGGGTCCGAGGCTTTCTTT. The encoded protein is CAWSVRTGSEAFF. The complete variable domain, with remaining parts taken from reference TRBV30 and TRBJ1-1, reads SQTIHQWPATLVQPVGSPLSLECTVEGTSNPNLYWYRQAAGRGLQLLFYSVGIGQISSEVPQNLSASRPQDRQFILSSKKLLLSDSGFYLCAWSVRTGSEAFFGQGTRLTVV.

V and J are TRBV15 and TRBJ1-4, with 9 bases lining up with TRBD1. The CDR3 covers 16 residues. The ends lost 3 bases at V and 0 bases at J; junction bases unmatched: 2. The germline V gene has CDR1 LNHNV and CDR2 YYDKDF (reference sequence). The CDR3 is CATSRRQGATNEKLFF. CDR3 sequence (DNA): TGTGCCACCAGCAGGCGACAGGGGGCAACTAATGAAAAACTGTTTTTT.

The chain recombines TRBV9 with TRBJ2-5; TRBD2 aligns across 7 bases. The V gene's germline CDR1 is SGDLS and CDR2 YYNGEE. The CDR3 sequence is 15 residues long. V was pared by 0 bases and J by 0 bases, with 2 bases of the junction left unmatched. The CDR3 region has the DNA TGTGCCAGCAGCGTAGAAGCGGGGTACCAAGAGACCCAGTACTTC. Translated, it gives CASSVEAGYQETQYF.

The genes are TRBV19 and TRBJ1-4; the D is unclear. Germline V gives CDR1 LNHDA, CDR2 SQIVND (reference sequence). The CDR3 sequence is 17 residues long. The V gene lost 5 bases and the J gene lost 7 bases, with 23 bases spanning the gap. The CDR3 reads CASSPTPGSFVGEKLFF. As DNA, the CDR3 is TGTGCCAGTAGTCCTACTCCGGGATCTTTTGTTGGTGAAAAACTGTTTTTT.

V and J are TRBV19 and TRBJ2-7, with D hard to call. Between the trimmed V and J ends, which lost 4 bases and 3 bases, there was a span of 10 bases. Germline CDR1 LNHDA, CDR2 SQIVND (reference sequence). This CDR3 region has 13 residues. CDR3 sequence reads: CASSTTDLYEQYF. As DNA, the CDR3 is TGTGCCAGTAGTACCACAGACCTCTACGAGCAGTACTTC.

This chain joins TRBV19 and TRBJ1-5; a weak D match, TRBD1 (5 bases). The CDR3 contains 15 residues. V lost 4 bases to trimming and J lost 2 bases, with 12 bases between them. Germline V gene lookup returns CDR1 LNHDA and CDR2 SQIVND (reference sequence). CDR3 protein: CASSTQTVRNQPQHF. The CDR3 DNA is TGTGCCAGTAGTACCCAGACAGTTCGCAATCAGCCCCAGCATTTT.

The chain links TRBV5-1 to TRBJ2-5; 10 bases are a match to TRBD1. V lost 4 bases to trimming and J lost 0 bases; unmatched junction nucleotides: 6. Per the germline V gene, CDR1 is SGHRS and CDR2 is YFSETQ. The CDR3 has 16 residues. The CDR3 region is CASSPLTGGYQETQYF. CDR3 sequence (DNA): TGCGCCAGCAGCCCTCTGACAGGGGGCTACCAAGAGACCCAGTACTTC.

This chain links TRBV2 with TRBJ2-5, with D perhaps matching TRBD2 (5 bases). Germline lookup yields CDR1 SNHLY and CDR2 FYNNEI. The CDR3 is 12 residues long. V lost 6 bases and J lost 4, with 9 bases in between. CDR3 protein: CASRRETETQYF. The CDR3 DNA is TGTGCCAGCAGGAGGGAGACAGAGACCCAGTACTTC.

This rearrangement joins TRBV5-6 to TRBJ1-4; D is unresolved. The germline CDR1 and CDR2 sequences are SGHDT and YYEEEE. This CDR3 has 13 amino acids. V was clipped by 4 bases and J by 7 bases, with 11 bases between them. This CDR3 is CASSPGRGEKLFF. CDR3 coding DNA: TGTGCCAGCAGCCCGGGGAGAGGTGAAAAACTGTTTTTT.

This chain connects TRBV4-1 to TRBJ1-2; D perhaps matches TRBD1 (5 bases). CDR3 length equals 15 residues. Germline V CDR1 and CDR2: MGHRA, YSYEKL. V lost 4 bases and J lost 2, with 14 bases in between. The CDR3 loop reads CASSLADGGNYGYTF. The DNA of the CDR3 is TGCGCCAGCAGCCTCGCCGACGGGGGGAACTATGGCTACACCTTC.

This chain joins TRBV14 and TRBJ1-4, with 7 bases lining up with TRBD1. Germline V gene sequence: CDR1 SGHDN, CDR2 FVKESK. The CDR3 sequence is 15 residues long. V gave up 4 bases and J gave up 8 bases; unmatched junction bases: 10. The CDR3 reads CASSRPETGREKLFF. Here the CDR3 DNA reads TGTGCCAGCAGCCGCCCTGAGACAGGGAGGGAAAAACTGTTTTTT.

The J gene is TRBJ2-5, the V gene TRBV5-4; 7 bases fit TRBD1. Per the germline V gene, CDR1 is SGHNT and CDR2 is YYREEE (reference sequence). V lost 4 bases, J lost 7 bases, and 7 bases stayed unmatched. The CDR3 is made up of 13 amino acids. Here the CDR3 DNA reads TGTGCCAGCAGCCTGGACAGGTTCGGGACCCAGTACTTC. Translating it yields CASSLDRFGTQYF.

V usage is TRBV5-1 and J usage is TRBJ2-3; 16 bases are shared with TRBD2. The CDR3 is 18 residues long. In germline, CDR1 is SGHRS, CDR2 YFSETQ. The ends lost 3 bases at V and 0 bases at J; junction bases unmatched: 4. CDR3 in DNA: TGCGCCAGCAGCTGGGGGACTAGCGGGAGGGCTAGCACAGATACGCAGTATTTT. Protein product: CASSWGTSGRASTDTQYF.

The gene calls are TRBV6-1 and TRBJ2-1; tentative D call: TRBD2 (6 bases). The germline gives CDR1 MNHNS, CDR2 SASEGT. Trimming removed 6 bases at V and 6 bases at J, with 21 bases between. CDR3 length equals 16 residues. The CDR3 nucleotides read TGTGCCAGCAGGGAATCGGAGGGGATGTGGTCCAATGAGCAGTTCTTC. Translating gives CASRESEGMWSNEQFF.

The chain recombines TRBV19 with TRBJ2-7; TRBD2 matches at 11 bases. This CDR3 spans 19 amino acids. The trim removed 5 bases at V and 3 bases at J, leaving 18 bases unmatched. Per germline, CDR1 LNHDA and CDR2 SQIVND (reference sequence). The CDR3 nucleotides read TGTGCCAGTAGTGTAAATAGCGGGAGGGCCTTTCCCACGAACTACGAGCAGTACTTC. This translates into CASSVNSGRAFPTNYEQYF.

This chain uses TRBV25-1 with TRBJ1-5, with 12 bases lining up with TRBD1. This CDR3 spans 15 amino acids. The junction had 8 bases not matched to a gene; V was cut back by 8 bases and J by 6 bases. Germline-derived CDR1 and CDR2 are MGHDK and SYGVNS. The CDR3 loop is CASAGTGGMGQPQHF. The DNA for the CDR3 is TGTGCCAGCGCCGGGACAGGGGGCATGGGTCAGCCCCAGCATTTT.

The chain employs TRBV7-9 and TRBJ2-1, with TRBD2 matching 7 bases. This CDR3 has 13 amino acids. V trimming: 7 bases; J trimming: 4 bases; junction bases outside the gene matches: 4. Germline V gives CDR1 SEHNR, CDR2 FQNEAQ (reference sequence). For the CDR3, the DNA is TGTGCCAGCACCACGGGAGGTTACAATGAGCAGTTCTTC. It is translated as CASTTGGYNEQFF.

The chain links TRBV6-1 to TRBJ1-6; TRBD1 might be the D (6 bases). Trimming cost V 5 bases and J 9 bases, with 14 bases left between them. Per germline, CDR1 MNHNS and CDR2 SASEGT. The CDR3 consists of 14 residues. The CDR3: CASSLTGYGSPLHF. CDR3 sequence (DNA): TGTGCCAGCAGTCTTACAGGGTATGGTTCACCCCTCCACTTT.

The J gene is TRBJ1-2, the V gene TRBV9; D may be TRBD1 (6 bases). This CDR3 is built from 14 residues. The germline V gene has CDR1 SGDLS and CDR2 YYNGEE. The V and J ends lost 5 bases and 8 bases respectively, with 19 bases between them. This CDR3 is CASRDGGAGQGYTF. The CDR3 region has the DNA TGTGCCAGCAGGGATGGGGGGGCAGGGCAGGGCTACACCTTC. The variable domain in full, completed from reference TRBV9 and TRBJ1-2, reads DSGVTQTPKHLITATGQRVTLRCSPRSGDLSVYWYQQSLDQGLQFLIQYYNGEERAKGNILERFSAQQFPDLHSELNLSSLELGDSALYFCASRDGGAGQGYTFGSGTRLTVV.

The rearrangement joins TRBV7-9 to TRBJ1-1, with D possibly being TRBD1 (6 bases). Germline V gene sequence: CDR1 SEHNR, CDR2 FQNEAQ (reference sequence). The CDR3 is 15 amino acids. V shed 2 bases and J shed 1 base, with 11 bases lying between them. The CDR3 bases are TGTGCCAGCAGCTTATTGGGGGCGACGAACACTGAAGCTTTCTTT. Translating gives CASSLLGATNTEAFF.

The rearrangement uses TRBV7-9 and TRBJ1-1, with D uncertain. Germline CDR1 SEHNR, CDR2 FQNEAQ (reference sequence). V was pared by 5 bases and J by 0 bases, with 10 bases between. CDR3 length equals 14 residues. CDR3 bases: TGTGCCAGCAGCAAACAGAATATGAACACTGAAGCTTTCTTT. Translating it yields CASSKQNMNTEAFF.